One sample yielded the 8 T cell receptor beta chains listed below, sequenced in a study of human T cells and chemical hapten exposure (dated by TCRdb to the early 2020s). According to the study, the label for this sample's time point signals: patch test 1, 2 weeks after DPC sensitization. The treatment or condition label, read with the paper, signifies: therapeutic diphenylcyclopropenone sensitization with weekly scalp DPC. Receptor amplification or capture employed RACE. The sequencing machine was a NextSeq 500. The public sequencing data were trimmed at Q25 with fastp and processed into clonotypes with MiXCR by TCRdb, which kept only in-frame beta chains. All rows with the same CDR3 protein become a single entry with the most common DNA and genes. The sample records fewer than 200,000 distinct CDR3 sequences, approximately 20% of which are singletons. In total, the top ten clones hold under 7.5% of the sample.

Source: whole blood, taken in connection with sensitization to the hapten diphenylcyclopropenone (DPC). These receptors came from a woman aged 45 to 65 with alopecia areata. Some clones in this sample may be carry-over from other donors' samples.

This rearrangement joins TRBV6-5 to TRBJ2-1; TRBD2 agrees at 8 bases. V shed 6 bases and J 0 bases; nucleotides not matched to a gene: 7. Germline V lookup: CDR1 MNHEY, CDR2 SVGAGI. This CDR3 is 16 amino acids long. This CDR3 reads CASSRLAISSYNEQFF. CDR3 in DNA: TGTGCCAGCAGCAGACTAGCGATTAGCTCCTACAATGAGCAGTTCTTC.

A few counts support this clonotype. DNA for the CDR3: TGTGCCAGCAGTTACCGGGTGTCAGGGGGTCCCTATGGCTACACCTTC. Protein sequence: CASSYRVSGGPYGYTF. The chain joins TRBV6-5 to TRBJ1-2; TRBD1 matches 7 bases. Germline V CDR1 and CDR2: MNHEY, SVGAGI. Trimming cost V 2 bases and J 4 bases; bases outside gene matches: 10. The CDR3 is 16 residues long.

The chain joins TRBV7-9 to TRBJ1-2; D unclear. Trimming stripped 1 base from V and 4 bases from J, with 10 bases between. Per the germline V gene, CDR1 is SEHNR and CDR2 is FQNEAQ (reference sequence). The CDR3 consists of 14 residues. CDR3 sequence (DNA): TGTGCCAGCAGCTTAGACAGCACCGTCTATGGCTACACCTTC. Translated: CASSLDSTVYGYTF. The full variable domain, its missing parts supplied by reference TRBV7-9 and TRBJ1-2, is DTGVSQNPRHKITKRGQNVTFRCDPISEHNRLYWYRQTLGQGPEFLTYFQNEAQLEKSRLLSDRFSAERPKGSFSTLEIQRTEQGDSAMYLCASSLDSTVYGYTFGSGTRLTVV.

This chain links TRBV29-1 with TRBJ2-3; the D gene is possibly TRBD1 (6 bases). Trimming pared 4 bases from V and 7 bases from J, leaving 9 bases between. CDR3 length: 11 amino acids. Germline loops: CDR1 SQVTM, CDR2 ANQGSEA. In DNA, the CDR3 is TGCAGCGTTGGGCAGGGGAATACGCAGTATTTT. It specifies CSVGQGNTQYF.

The chain links TRBV18 to TRBJ1-1, with TRBD1 as a possible D gene (5 bases). Germline CDR1 is KGHSH and CDR2 is LQKENI. CDR3 length equals 17 residues. Trimming cost V 6 bases and J 1 base, with 21 bases left between them. The CDR3 is CASSSMPPGTPNTEAFF. In DNA form, the CDR3 reads TGTGCCAGCTCTTCAATGCCCCCCGGGACCCCGAACACTGAAGCTTTCTTT. The full variable domain, rest sourced from reference TRBV18 and TRBJ1-1, is NAGVMQNPRHLVRRRGQEARLRCSPMKGHSHVYWYRQLPEEGLKFMVYLQKENIIDESGMPKERFSAEFPKEGPSILRIQQVVRGDSAAYFCASSSMPPGTPNTEAFFGQGTRLTVV.

This clonotype was seen ten or more times. V gene TRBV4-2 combines with J gene TRBJ2-1; D unclear. The length of the CDR3 is 16 residues. V lost 4 bases, J lost 0 bases, and 13 bases lay in between. The V gene's germline CDR1 is LGHNA and CDR2 YNFKEQ. The CDR3 loop reads CASSPAARSSYNEQFF. The CDR3 coding sequence is TGTGCCAGCAGCCCCGCCGCGCGGAGCTCCTACAATGAGCAGTTCTTC.

This clonotype showed up just a few times. The genes are TRBV29-1 and TRBJ1-2, with D hard to call. The V gene lost 4 bases and the J gene lost 0 bases, with 9 bases spanning the gap. Germline V gives CDR1 SQVTM, CDR2 ANQGSEA. This CDR3 is built from 13 residues. The CDR3 DNA follows: TGCAGCGTTGGCGGCCTAGCTAACTATGGCTACACCTTC. This encodes CSVGGLANYGYTF.

The J gene is TRBJ1-5, the V gene TRBV12-3 or TRBV12-4; TRBD1 is a possible D gene (6 bases). V was trimmed by 5 bases and J by 5 bases, leaving 16 bases between them. The CDR3 loop spans 15 amino acids. This CDR3 is CASSPGWGLDQPQHF. The CDR3 DNA follows: TGTGCCAGCAGTCCTGGTTGGGGGCTCGATCAGCCCCAGCATTTT.